This TCR beta chain was recorded in a study of shared clonotypes between healthy human individuals. Study details: Per donor, CD8 memory used one plate, CD8 naive used two, CD4 memory used three and CD4 naive used three.

The donor cohort consisted entirely of Caucasian adults residing in Nashville, Tennessee. Produced via immunoSEQ multiplex PCR; TCRdb's table is partial and in-frame only. The sample yields about 680,000 clones, 60% to 75% seen once. V lost 2 bases to trimming and J lost 4 bases; unmatched junction nucleotides: 6. From germline, CDR1 is MDHEN and CDR2 SYDVKM. CDR3 length equals 15 residues. The chain employs TRBV28 and TRBJ2-7; 9 bases match TRBD2. This clonotype was sampled from a woman aged 25 to 45 in good health. Material: memory CD4+ T cells sorted from blood. The subset here: CD45RA-negative fraction. CDR3 bases: TGTGCCAGCAGTTTAGAGGCTAGCGGGAAGTACGAGCAGTACTTC. Protein product: CASSLEASGKYEQYF.